Sequencing of this T cell receptor beta chain was carried out in a study of blood T cell repertoires in COVID-19. Overall study: From the United States, Italy and Spain came samples of acute and convalescent COVID-19. From T cells, B-cell-depleted T cells, or PBMCs came the material, which was cDNA or gDNA.

The CDR3 is 14 residues long. Germline loops: CDR1 LGHNA, CDR2 YSLEER. Trimming removed 3 bases from V and 0 bases from J, with 7 bases in between. Study processing details: The authors estimated nucleated cell counts from reference gene primer amplification. Profiled with immunoSEQ multiplex PCR; TCRdb holds only in-frame clones, not every one. The DNA was the basis for D and trimming; V, J and clone size are from that table. The repertoire consists of 200,000 or so clones, with 65% to 85% occurring once and the leading ten covering 5.2%. The rearrangement joins TRBV4-3 to TRBJ2-3, with unresolved D. Sequences were obtained from peripheral blood. The sequence was collected from a young woman with acute or convalescent COVID-19. The CDR3 coding sequence is TGCGCCAGCAGCCAGGGCGCCAGCACAGATACGCAGTATTTT. Translated, it gives CASSQGASTDTQYF.